This paragraph covers one TCR beta chain sequence. These data are taken from a study of blood T cell repertoires in COVID-19. In the study overall: T cells, B-cell-depleted T cells, or PBMCs provided the cDNA or gDNA that served as material.

The CDR3 length is 17 residues. V trimming: 2 bases; J trimming: 5 bases; junction bases outside the gene matches: 11. Germline CDR1 and CDR2: SGHTA and FQGTGA. Clones were sequenced by immunoSEQ multiplex PCR, and TCRdb holds only the in-frame ones, with some missing. The top ten hold 1.2% of the sample, which has around 250,000 clones, about 91% seen once. Across 20 to 25 US areas, participants ranged in age from about 18 to 90 years. The TCR was taken from a human donor in a cohort exposed to, infected with or recovered from COVID-19 (not recorded which). The donor label of this sample is uncertain. Sequenced input: PBMCs or T cells enriched from blood (not recorded which). V is TRBV7-3 and J is TRBJ2-7, with 11 nucleotides matching TRBD1. This CDR3 reads CASSLLPPRTGGDEQYF. The CDR3 nucleotides are TGTGCCAGCAGCTTACTACCCCCCCGGACAGGGGGCGACGAGCAGTACTTC. Supplemented by reference TRBV7-3 and TRBJ2-7, the full variable domain reads GAGVSQTPSNKVTEKGKYVELRCDPISGHTALYWYRQSLGQGPEFLIYFQGTGAADDSGLPNDRFFAVRPEGSVSTLKIQRTERGDSAVYLCASSLLPPRTGGDEQYFGPGTRLTVT.